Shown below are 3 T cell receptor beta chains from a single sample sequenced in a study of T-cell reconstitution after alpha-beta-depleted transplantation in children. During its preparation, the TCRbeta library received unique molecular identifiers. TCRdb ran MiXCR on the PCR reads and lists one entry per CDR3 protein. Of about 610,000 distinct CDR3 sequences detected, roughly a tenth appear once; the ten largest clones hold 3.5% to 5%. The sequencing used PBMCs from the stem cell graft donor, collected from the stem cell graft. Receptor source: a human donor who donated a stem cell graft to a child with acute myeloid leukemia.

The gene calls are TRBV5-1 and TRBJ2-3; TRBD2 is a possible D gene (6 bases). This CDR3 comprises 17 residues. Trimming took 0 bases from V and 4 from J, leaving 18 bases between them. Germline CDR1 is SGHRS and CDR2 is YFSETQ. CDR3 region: CASSLDGGTRIPDTQYF. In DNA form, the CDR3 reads TGCGCCAGCAGCTTGGATGGCGGGACCAGAATACCAGATACGCAGTATTTT.

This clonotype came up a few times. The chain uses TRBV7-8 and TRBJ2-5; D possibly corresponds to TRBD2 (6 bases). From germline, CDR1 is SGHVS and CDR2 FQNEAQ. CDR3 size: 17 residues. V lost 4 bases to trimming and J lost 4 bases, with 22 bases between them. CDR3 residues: CASSSAGLAALGETQYF. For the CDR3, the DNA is TGTGCCAGCAGCTCCGCTGGGTTAGCGGCCCTGGGAGAGACCCAGTACTTC.

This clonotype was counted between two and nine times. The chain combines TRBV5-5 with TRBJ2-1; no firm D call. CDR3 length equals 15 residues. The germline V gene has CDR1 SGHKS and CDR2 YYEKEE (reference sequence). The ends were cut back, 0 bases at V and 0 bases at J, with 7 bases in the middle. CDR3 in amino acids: CASSLVGNSYNEQFF. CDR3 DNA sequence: TGTGCCAGCAGCTTGGTGGGCAACTCCTACAATGAGCAGTTCTTC. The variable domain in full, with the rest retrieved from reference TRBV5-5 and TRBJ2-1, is DAGVTQSPTHLIKTRGQQVTLRCSPISGHKSVSWYQQVLGQGPQFIFQYYEKEERGRGNFPDRFSARQFPNYSSELNVNALLLGDSALYLCASSLVGNSYNEQFFGPGTRLTVL.